This T cell receptor beta chain was retrieved from a study of T cell changes during pregnancy in multiple sclerosis. Profiling relied on immunoSEQ multiplex PCR, and the TCRdb table lists in-frame clones only, not all of them. This table has 35,000 to 55,000 clones, 80% to 95% appearing once. Only a few counts were recorded for this clone. Germline V gene data show CDR1 as MDHEN and CDR2 as SYDVKM. Trimming removed 5 bases from V and 4 bases from J; junction bases left unmatched: 9. The CDR3 has 15 amino acids. The sample in question was CD4+ T cells from peripheral blood mononuclear cells, obtained before pregnancy. This receptor was obtained from a female donor with multiple sclerosis, enrolled in a pregnancy study. The rearrangement uses TRBV28 and TRBJ2-7; TRBD1 agrees at 9 bases. The CDR3 loop reads CASSTLTGGHYEQYF. CDR3 nucleotide sequence: TGTGCCAGCAGTACCTTGACAGGGGGTCATTACGAGCAGTACTTC.